This is a list of T cell receptor beta chains from one sample in a study of shared clonotypes between healthy human individuals. Using immunoSEQ multiplex PCR, the repertoire was profiled, and TCRdb retains in-frame clones only, with some absent. Of about 340,000 clones listed, more than 60% are singletons. The material sequenced was memory CD4+ T cells sorted from blood. The receptor set was obtained from a man between 25 and 39 years old in good health. Both conserved end residues are part of each CDR3. A D gene is named only where the DNA matches it firmly. The size of a clone is reported for some rows only, either as once, few or many, or as a class for expanded clones.

CDR3nt: TGCGCCAGCAGCGTGGGGGCGGCAGGACGGAACACTGAAGCTTTCTTT; CDR3aa: CASSVGAAGRNTEAFF; d_gene: NA; abundance: NA; j_gene: TRBJ1-1; v_gene: TRBV5-1
CDR3nt: TGCGCCAGCAGCAGGACAGAAGAAACCGGGGAGCTGTTTTTT; CDR3aa: CASSRTEETGELFF; d_gene: NA; abundance: NA; j_gene: TRBJ2-2; v_gene: TRBV5-1
CDR3nt: TGTGCCAGCAGCACCACGGGACTAGCGGGAGCTAGCTCCTACAATGAGCAGTTCTTC; CDR3aa: CASSTTGLAGASSYNEQFF; d_gene: TRBD2; abundance: NA; j_gene: TRBJ2-1; v_gene: TRBV5-4
CDR3nt: TGTGCCAGCACCAAACTAGCGGGAGGTCATAATGAGCAGTTCTTC; CDR3aa: CASTKLAGGHNEQFF; d_gene: TRBD2; abundance: NA; j_gene: TRBJ2-1; v_gene: TRBV6-1
CDR3nt: TGTGCCAGCGAAAAGCGGGAAGGACACTACGAGCAGTACTTC; CDR3aa: CASEKREGHYEQYF; d_gene: TRBD2; abundance: few; j_gene: TRBJ2-7; v_gene: TRBV6-5
CDR3nt: TGTGCCAGCAGTCAGCGGGACGGCGAGTTTCCGCATGGCTACACCTTC; CDR3aa: CASSQRDGEFPHGYTF; d_gene: NA; abundance: NA; j_gene: TRBJ1-2; v_gene: TRBV2
CDR3nt: TGTGCCAGCAGCTTAATGGTGACAGGTTCTGGTCTCGAGCAGTTCTTC; CDR3aa: CASSLMVTGSGLEQFF; d_gene: NA; abundance: NA; j_gene: TRBJ2-1; v_gene: TRBV7-2
CDR3nt: TGCAGTGCGTACAGGGGCAAACTGTTTTTT; CDR3aa: CSAYRGKLFF; d_gene: TRBD1; abundance: NA; j_gene: TRBJ1-4; v_gene: TRBV20-1
CDR3nt: TGTGCCAGCAGCGTAGGGGTTTTTGGAACAGATACGCAGTATTTT; CDR3aa: CASSVGVFGTDTQYF; d_gene: NA; abundance: NA; j_gene: TRBJ2-3; v_gene: TRBV9
CDR3nt: TGCAGCGACCAAACAGGGCTCACCTACAATGAGCAGTTCTTC; CDR3aa: CSDQTGLTYNEQFF; d_gene: NA; abundance: NA; j_gene: TRBJ2-1; v_gene: TRBV29-1
CDR3nt: TGTGCCAGCAGCCTACTGAAAGCTAGCGCAACCGGGGAGCTGTTTTTT; CDR3aa: CASSLLKASATGELFF; d_gene: NA; abundance: NA; j_gene: TRBJ2-2; v_gene: TRBV13
CDR3nt: TGTGCCAGCTCACCATTTAATGACGTAGTGGGCACTGAAGCTTTCTTT; CDR3aa: CASSPFNDVVGTEAFF; d_gene: NA; abundance: NA; j_gene: TRBJ1-1; v_gene: TRBV18
CDR3nt: TGTGCCAGCAGTGCTGCTACGGGCGAGCAGTACTTC; CDR3aa: CASSAATGEQYF; d_gene: NA; abundance: NA; j_gene: TRBJ2-7; v_gene: TRBV6-1
CDR3nt: TGTGCCAGTAGTATAGTCGCGACGGGGAACACCGGGGAGCTGTTTTTT; CDR3aa: CASSIVATGNTGELFF; d_gene: NA; abundance: NA; j_gene: TRBJ2-2; v_gene: TRBV19
CDR3nt: TGTGCCAGCAGCCCTACCCCCCATCTTAACTACGAGCAGTACTTC; CDR3aa: CASSPTPHLNYEQYF; d_gene: NA; abundance: NA; j_gene: TRBJ2-7; v_gene: TRBV9
CDR3nt: TGTGCCAGCAGTTTGCGTTACAGGGAGCTGTTTTTT; CDR3aa: CASSLRYRELFF; d_gene: NA; abundance: many; j_gene: TRBJ2-2; v_gene: TRBV28
CDR3nt: TGCGCCAGCAGCCAAGATTTGCCTGGTCGTGGAACCCAAGAGACCCAGTACTTC; CDR3aa: CASSQDLPGRGTQETQYF; d_gene: NA; abundance: NA; j_gene: TRBJ2-5; v_gene: TRBV4-3
CDR3nt: TGTGCCAGCTCACCACCCGGACAGGCGGCCTACGAGCAGTACTTC; CDR3aa: CASSPPGQAAYEQYF; d_gene: TRBD1; abundance: NA; j_gene: TRBJ2-7; v_gene: TRBV18
CDR3nt: TGTGCCAGCAGTGAAGATGTGGGGGCGAGTGGCACAGATACGCAGTATTTT; CDR3aa: CASSEDVGASGTDTQYF; d_gene: NA; abundance: NA; j_gene: TRBJ2-3; v_gene: TRBV6-1
CDR3nt: TGTGCCAGCAGCCGAGGACGGTCCGGGGAGCTGTTTTTT; CDR3aa: CASSRGRSGELFF; d_gene: NA; abundance: NA; j_gene: TRBJ2-2; v_gene: TRBV5-6
CDR3nt: TGTGCCAGCAGTGTGAAAGAGGTTTCGTGCTTC; CDR3aa: CASSVKEVSCF; d_gene: NA; abundance: NA; j_gene: TRBJ2-7; v_gene: TRBV6-1
CDR3nt: TGTGCCAGCAGCTTGGAGTTGGAAGCCTACGAGCAGTACTTC; CDR3aa: CASSLELEAYEQYF; d_gene: NA; abundance: NA; j_gene: TRBJ2-7; v_gene: TRBV5-4
CDR3nt: TGTGCCAGCAGCCCAACGGCCCCTCTCGAGCAGTACTTC; CDR3aa: CASSPTAPLEQYF; d_gene: NA; abundance: NA; j_gene: TRBJ2-7; v_gene: TRBV28
CDR3nt: TGTGCCAGTAGCAGTATAATGAACACTGAAGCTTTCTTT; CDR3aa: CASSSIMNTEAFF; d_gene: NA; abundance: NA; j_gene: TRBJ1-1; v_gene: TRBV19
CDR3nt: TGTGCCAGCAGTCTAGGGGTTATCCCCATTAATGAGCAGTTCTTC; CDR3aa: CASSLGVIPINEQFF; d_gene: NA; abundance: NA; j_gene: TRBJ2-1; v_gene: TRBV6-5
CDR3nt: TGTGCCAGCAGCTTAGGACTAGCGGGAGGAGTTCGGGAGACCCAGTACTTC; CDR3aa: CASSLGLAGGVRETQYF; d_gene: TRBD2; abundance: NA; j_gene: TRBJ2-5; v_gene: TRBV7-6
CDR3nt: TGTGCCAGCAGTGTAGACAGGGGGGATTACTATGGCTACACCTTC; CDR3aa: CASSVDRGDYYGYTF; d_gene: TRBD1; abundance: NA; j_gene: TRBJ1-2; v_gene: TRBV6-1
CDR3nt: TGTGCCAGCTCACCACAGAACAGGGCCGGGACTGAAGCTTTCTTT; CDR3aa: CASSPQNRAGTEAFF; d_gene: NA; abundance: NA; j_gene: TRBJ1-1; v_gene: TRBV18
CDR3nt: TGTGCCTGGAGTGTACGAGGGGGGATTCAAGAGACCCAGTACTTC; CDR3aa: CAWSVRGGIQETQYF; d_gene: NA; abundance: NA; j_gene: TRBJ2-5; v_gene: TRBV30
CDR3nt: TGTGCCAGCAGTCCCTCCGGGACAGGGAGCTACGAGCAGTACTTC; CDR3aa: CASSPSGTGSYEQYF; d_gene: TRBD1; abundance: NA; j_gene: TRBJ2-7; v_gene: TRBV28
CDR3nt: TGTGCCAGCAGCTTTCAGGTGGGACAAGAGACCCAGTACTTC; CDR3aa: CASSFQVGQETQYF; d_gene: NA; abundance: NA; j_gene: TRBJ2-5; v_gene: TRBV7-9
CDR3nt: TGTGCCAGCAGACCACAGAGCTCCTACAATGAGCAGTTCTTC; CDR3aa: CASRPQSSYNEQFF; d_gene: NA; abundance: NA; j_gene: TRBJ2-1; v_gene: TRBV6-6
CDR3nt: TGTGCCAGCAGCTTAGCGCTCCACAGAAACAATGAGCAGTTCTTC; CDR3aa: CASSLALHRNNEQFF; d_gene: NA; abundance: NA; j_gene: TRBJ2-1; v_gene: TRBV7-7
CDR3nt: TGTGCCAGTAGCTTAACCTTGAGCACAGATACGCAGTATTTT; CDR3aa: CASSLTLSTDTQYF; d_gene: NA; abundance: few; j_gene: TRBJ2-3; v_gene: TRBV19
CDR3nt: TGTGCCAGCAGTCGTGGCGGGCGGTACCAAGAGACCCAGTACTTC; CDR3aa: CASSRGGRYQETQYF; d_gene: NA; abundance: NA; j_gene: TRBJ2-5; v_gene: TRBV2
CDR3nt: TGTGCCAGCAGTGATTTACCGAACACCGGGGAGCTGTTTTTT; CDR3aa: CASSDLPNTGELFF; d_gene: NA; abundance: NA; j_gene: TRBJ2-2; v_gene: TRBV2
CDR3nt: TGCAGCGTGGCCCCCGGCACGACTAATGAAAAACTGTTTTTT; CDR3aa: CSVAPGTTNEKLFF; d_gene: NA; abundance: once; j_gene: TRBJ1-4; v_gene: TRBV29-1
CDR3nt: TGTGCCAGCACCATGGGGACGAGTAGCTCCTACGAGCAGTACTTC; CDR3aa: CASTMGTSSSYEQYF; d_gene: NA; abundance: NA; j_gene: TRBJ2-7; v_gene: TRBV6-5
CDR3nt: TGCGCCAGCAGTTCTGAAGCGAGCGGGCAGTACTTC; CDR3aa: CASSSEASGQYF; d_gene: NA; abundance: NA; j_gene: TRBJ2-7; v_gene: TRBV5-1
CDR3nt: TGTGCCAGCAGTTTCCGCAGGGGTGGGGAGCAGTACTTC; CDR3aa: CASSFRRGGEQYF; d_gene: NA; abundance: NA; j_gene: TRBJ2-7; v_gene: TRBV27
CDR3nt: TGTGCCAGCTCACCACTAGCGGAATACAATGAGCAGTTCTTC; CDR3aa: CASSPLAEYNEQFF; d_gene: NA; abundance: NA; j_gene: TRBJ2-1; v_gene: TRBV18
CDR3nt: TGCGCCAGCGGCATCGGGGGCGCGGCTGAAGCTTTCTTT; CDR3aa: CASGIGGAAEAFF; d_gene: NA; abundance: NA; j_gene: TRBJ1-1; v_gene: TRBV5-1
CDR3nt: TGTGCCAGCAGTTTTACCGGGACAGATACGCAGTATTTT; CDR3aa: CASSFTGTDTQYF; d_gene: NA; abundance: NA; j_gene: TRBJ2-3; v_gene: TRBV27
CDR3nt: TGTGCCAGCAGTGCCTGGGGGGGTGGCACTGAAGCTTTCTTT; CDR3aa: CASSAWGGGTEAFF; d_gene: NA; abundance: NA; j_gene: TRBJ1-1; v_gene: TRBV6-5
CDR3nt: TGTGCCAGCAGTGTACAGGGGGCAAGGGTCTCCTACAATGAGCAGTTCTTC; CDR3aa: CASSVQGARVSYNEQFF; d_gene: TRBD1; abundance: NA; j_gene: TRBJ2-1; v_gene: TRBV25-1
CDR3nt: TGTGCCATCAGTGACGCCGGGACAGGGAACACTGAAGCTTTCTTT; CDR3aa: CAISDAGTGNTEAFF; d_gene: TRBD1; abundance: NA; j_gene: TRBJ1-1; v_gene: TRBV10-3
CDR3nt: TGTGCCAGCAGCACGGGACGAGAGTACGAGCAGTACTTC; CDR3aa: CASSTGREYEQYF; d_gene: NA; abundance: few; j_gene: TRBJ2-7; v_gene: TRBV5-4
CDR3nt: TGTGCCAGCAGCTTAGGGACAAACCAAGAGACCCAGTACTTC; CDR3aa: CASSLGTNQETQYF; d_gene: NA; abundance: NA; j_gene: TRBJ2-5; v_gene: TRBV11-3
CDR3nt: TGCAGCGTTGACCGGGGCGGGCAGTTCTTC; CDR3aa: CSVDRGGQFF; d_gene: NA; abundance: NA; j_gene: TRBJ2-1; v_gene: TRBV29-1
CDR3nt: TGCGCCAGCAGTCCGGCCCCTGGGACCACAGATACGCAGTATTTT; CDR3aa: CASSPAPGTTDTQYF; d_gene: NA; abundance: NA; j_gene: TRBJ2-3; v_gene: TRBV5-1
CDR3nt: TGTGCCAGCAGTTTGGGGGGACTCACAGATACGCAGTATTTT; CDR3aa: CASSLGGLTDTQYF; d_gene: NA; abundance: NA; j_gene: TRBJ2-3; v_gene: TRBV28
CDR3nt: TGTGCCAGTACCCCCCGGGGGAGGGCGGCCGGGATTTACAATGAGCAGTTCTTC; CDR3aa: CASTPRGRAAGIYNEQFF; d_gene: TRBD2; abundance: NA; j_gene: TRBJ2-1; v_gene: TRBV19
CDR3nt: TGTGCTAGTGGTTTGAAGGACAGGGTGAGTCAGCCCCAGCATTTT; CDR3aa: CASGLKDRVSQPQHF; d_gene: TRBD1; abundance: few; j_gene: TRBJ1-5; v_gene: TRBV12-5
CDR3nt: TGTGCCAGTAGTATACAGGGACGATCCTACGAGCAGTACTTC; CDR3aa: CASSIQGRSYEQYF; d_gene: NA; abundance: NA; j_gene: TRBJ2-7; v_gene: TRBV19
CDR3nt: TGTGCCAGCATCCCGGCCGGGCCGCTTGCCTACGAGCAGTACTTC; CDR3aa: CASIPAGPLAYEQYF; d_gene: NA; abundance: once; j_gene: TRBJ2-7; v_gene: TRBV28
CDR3nt: TGTGCCAGCAGCGGGGTTCGAGGGGGTACAGATACGCAGTATTTT; CDR3aa: CASSGVRGGTDTQYF; d_gene: NA; abundance: NA; j_gene: TRBJ2-3; v_gene: TRBV28
CDR3nt: TGTGCCAGCAGCTCTGGCGGGCAGCCCCTTTTCCGTCAAGAGACCCAGTACTTC; CDR3aa: CASSSGGQPLFRQETQYF; d_gene: NA; abundance: NA; j_gene: TRBJ2-5; v_gene: TRBV9
CDR3nt: TGTGCCAGCAGCCGGGACAGCCGTTCTGGGGCCAACGTCCTGACTTTC; CDR3aa: CASSRDSRSGANVLTF; d_gene: TRBD1; abundance: NA; j_gene: TRBJ2-6; v_gene: TRBV27
CDR3nt: TGCAGCGTTTCAAAATTCAGGGGCAGCTCCTACAATGAGCAGTTCTTC; CDR3aa: CSVSKFRGSSYNEQFF; d_gene: NA; abundance: NA; j_gene: TRBJ2-1; v_gene: TRBV29-1
CDR3nt: TGCGCCAGCAGCTATACCGGAGATAAAGAGACCCAGTACTTC; CDR3aa: CASSYTGDKETQYF; d_gene: NA; abundance: NA; j_gene: TRBJ2-5; v_gene: TRBV5-1